A single sample gave rise to the 24 T cell receptor beta chains below, sequenced in a study of blood T cell repertoires in COVID-19. The protocol was immunoSEQ multiplex PCR, while the TCRdb copy is restricted to in-frame clones and leaves out a portion. The sample records about 200,000 clones, about nine tenths being singletons. Sequencing was carried out using peripheral blood. The receptors were sampled from a man between 35 and 55 years old with acute or convalescent COVID-19.

For the CDR3, the DNA is TGCGCCAGCAGTGAGTCCCTTCTGGCCCGCGGTAGCAATCAGCCCCAGCATTTT. Translating it yields CASSESLLARGSNQPQHF. This rearrangement joins TRBV10-2 to TRBJ1-5, with D hard to call. The germline V gene has CDR1 WSHSY and CDR2 SAAADI. CDR3 length equals 18 residues. V was trimmed by 0 bases and J by 0 bases, leaving 15 bases between them.

This clone has a single count. This chain uses TRBV19 with TRBJ2-5; D is possibly TRBD1 (5 bases). V dropped 1 base and J dropped 4 bases, with 13 bases sitting between them. The CDR3 covers 15 residues. Looked up from germline, CDR1 is LNHDA and CDR2 is SQIVND (reference sequence). CDR3 coding DNA: TGTGCCAGTAGTATAGTGCAGGGCGGTTCAGAGACCCAGTACTTC. Translating gives CASSIVQGGSETQYF.

The chain recombines TRBV4-2 with TRBJ2-2, with TRBD1 matching 7 bases. The trim removed 0 bases at V and 3 bases at J, leaving 4 bases unmatched. This CDR3 region has 16 residues. Germline loops: CDR1 LGHNA, CDR2 YNFKEQ. The CDR3 loop reads CASSQETGIYTGELFF. The CDR3 DNA is TGTGCCAGCAGCCAAGAGACAGGGATTTACACCGGGGAGCTGTTTTTT.

This clone was found once. This sequence joins TRBV7-2 and TRBJ2-1; tentative D call: TRBD2 (6 bases). The CDR3 totals 16 residues. V was clipped by 2 bases and J by 0 bases, with 11 bases between them. Germline assignment: CDR1 SGHTA and CDR2 FQGNSA. The CDR3 is CASSLIAGNSYNEQFF. The CDR3 bases are TGTGCCAGCAGCTTAATTGCGGGGAACTCCTACAATGAGCAGTTCTTC.

The chain carries TRBV9 and TRBJ2-3; possibly TRBD2 for D (5 bases). V shed 0 bases and J shed 6 bases, with 14 bases lying between them. The V gene's germline CDR1 is SGDLS and CDR2 YYNGEE. This CDR3 is built from 15 residues. CDR3: CASSVDSWRADTQYF. CDR3 DNA sequence: TGTGCCAGCAGCGTAGATTCTTGGCGGGCTGATACGCAGTATTTT. Drawing the rest from reference TRBV9 and TRBJ2-3, the complete variable domain is DSGVTQTPKHLITATGQRVTLRCSPRSGDLSVYWYQQSLDQGLQFLIQYYNGEERAKGNILERFSAQQFPDLHSELNLSSLELGDSALYFCASSVDSWRADTQYFGPGTRLTVL.

The V and J genes are TRBV29-1 and TRBJ2-1, with a tentative D call TRBD2 (7 bases). This CDR3 contains 14 residues. Germline V gene sequence: CDR1 SQVTM, CDR2 ANQGSEA. V dropped 7 bases and J dropped 7 bases, with 20 bases sitting between them. CDR3 loop: CSATGRGAGNEQFF. CDR3 bases: TGCAGCGCCACCGGTCGGGGGGCCGGGAATGAGCAGTTCTTC.

The chain joins TRBV9 to TRBJ2-1; TRBD2 agrees at 8 bases. The length of the CDR3 is 15 residues. Germline V lookup: CDR1 SGDLS, CDR2 YYNGEE. Germline trimming cut 0 bases from V and 4 bases from J; bases unmatched to any gene: 3. The CDR3: CASSVGGGWYNEQFF. The CDR3 region has the DNA TGTGCCAGCAGCGTAGGCGGGGGGTGGTACAATGAGCAGTTCTTC.

The rearrangement links TRBV4-3 to TRBJ1-6, with D uncertain. The CDR3 runs 14 residues. Germline-derived CDR1 and CDR2 are LGHNA and YSLEER. Deletions cut 1 base from V and 9 bases from J, with 10 bases between. CDR3 nucleotide sequence: TGCGCCAGCAGCCAAGGGATGACGGGTTCACCCCTCCACTTT. Encoded protein: CASSQGMTGSPLHF.

CDR3: CASSHLVGGGDTEAFF. The CDR3 coding sequence is TGTGCCAGCAGCCATCTGGTGGGTGGCGGGGACACTGAAGCTTTCTTT. V is TRBV7-6 and J is TRBJ1-1; D is undetermined. V was shortened by 5 bases and J by 3 bases, with 19 bases between the two germline ends. CDR1 is SGHVS, CDR2 FNYEAQ, per germline. The CDR3 loop spans 16 amino acids.

The chain uses TRBV7-2 and TRBJ2-7; D uncertain. Germline CDR1 and CDR2: SGHTA and FQGNSA. V lost 1 base, J lost 3 bases, and 13 bases lay in between. The CDR3 runs to 15 residues. The CDR3 DNA sequence: TGTGCCAGCAGCTTAGTCCTCCCGGCGGTCTACGAGCAGTACTTC. It translates to CASSLVLPAVYEQYF.

For this clone: A read error may account for a junction end that differs from germline. The chain links TRBV11-2 to TRBJ2-1, with 13 bases aligning to TRBD2. The CDR3 contains 13 residues. Looked up from germline, CDR1 is SGHAT and CDR2 is FQNNGV. The CDR3 coding sequence is TGTGCCAGCAGCCCCAGACTAGCGGGGGGCCCAGTCTTC. Residues: CASSPRLAGGPVF.

J is TRBJ2-1 and V is TRBV24-1, with TRBD2 identical over 7 bases. Germline V gene data show CDR1 as KGHDR and CDR2 as SFDVKD. V lost 3 bases and J lost 15; bases outside the gene matches: 7. The CDR3 is made up of 12 amino acids. As DNA, the CDR3 is TGTGCCACCAGTGATCCTCTGACTAGCCCGTTCTTC. Protein product: CATSDPLTSPFF.

This sequence joins TRBV3-1 (or the pseudogene TRBV3-2) and TRBJ1-5; a possible D gene is TRBD1 (6 bases). V lost 0 bases, J lost 11 bases, and 14 bases lay in between. CDR1 is LGHDT and CDR2 is YNNKEL in the germline V gene (reference sequence). The CDR3 runs to 14 residues. As DNA, the CDR3 is TGTGCCAGCAGCCAAGAAGGTGGGGGCGAGGCCCAGCATTTT. Translated: CASSQEGGGEAQHF.

The V gene is TRBV19, the J gene TRBJ1-2; 8 bases agree with TRBD1. This CDR3 is built from 15 residues. Germline trimming cut 6 bases from V and 7 bases from J; bases unmatched to any gene: 13. Per germline, CDR1 LNHDA and CDR2 SQIVND (reference sequence). CDR3 sequence: CASSADRVPSGGYTF. In nucleotides, the CDR3 is TGTGCCAGTAGCGCGGACAGGGTCCCGTCTGGTGGCTACACCTTC.

This clone was detected many times. The chain uses TRBV7-9 and TRBJ1-5; D ambiguous. This CDR3 comprises 16 residues. Germline assignment: CDR1 SEHNR and CDR2 FQNEAQ (reference sequence). Trimming took 1 base from V and 5 from J, leaving 15 bases between them. The CDR3 loop is CASSLGGSVIHQPQHF. CDR3 nucleotides: TGTGCCAGCAGCTTAGGCGGCAGCGTAATCCATCAGCCCCAGCATTTT.

The chain links TRBV9 to TRBJ2-2, with D maybe TRBD2 (5 bases). This CDR3 has 15 residues. The germline V gene encodes CDR1 SGDLS and CDR2 YYNGEE. V gave up 0 bases and J gave up 4 bases, with 10 bases separating them. The CDR3 here is CASSVEGESTGELFF. In DNA form, the CDR3 reads TGTGCCAGCAGCGTAGAGGGAGAGAGCACCGGGGAGCTGTTTTTT.

This rearrangement joins TRBV5-1 to TRBJ2-1, with TRBD1 identical over 10 bases. V lost 4 bases to trimming and J lost 7 bases; unmatched junction nucleotides: 8. Germline V CDR1 and CDR2: SGHRS, YFSETQ. This CDR3 contains 15 residues. The CDR3 is CASSRGTGEGNEQFF. For the CDR3, the DNA is TGCGCCAGCAGCAGAGGGACAGGGGAGGGGAATGAGCAGTTCTTC.

This sequence joins TRBV9 and TRBJ2-1; 8 bases agree with TRBD1. The CDR3 runs to 16 residues. Trimming removed 1 base from V and 4 bases from J; junction bases left unmatched: 7. Germline CDR1 SGDLS, CDR2 YYNGEE. The DNA of the CDR3 is TGTGCCAGCAGCGTACAAATGGGGACAGGTTACAATGAGCAGTTCTTC. It is translated as CASSVQMGTGYNEQFF.

This chain links TRBV12-3 or TRBV12-4 with TRBJ2-3, with D unclear. This CDR3 is built from 13 residues. The V end was cut by 2 bases, the J end by 6 bases, with 9 bases between. The chain's CDR3 is CASSLIVPDTQYF. The DNA of the CDR3 is TGTGCCAGCAGTTTAATAGTCCCGGATACGCAGTATTTT.

The chain combines TRBV19 with TRBJ1-5; TRBD1 matches at 9 bases. Germline loops: CDR1 LNHDA, CDR2 SQIVND (reference sequence). There are 16 residues in the CDR3. V was clipped by 1 base and J by 7 bases; unmatched bases: 8. The CDR3 loop is CASSIGPTGGHQPQHF. For the CDR3, the DNA is TGTGCCAGTAGTATAGGGCCGACAGGGGGTCACCAGCCCCAGCATTTT.

The gene calls are TRBV10-1 and TRBJ2-7; possible D gene TRBD2, 7 bases. The germline V and J ends were trimmed by 11 bases and 2 bases, with 13 bases remaining between them. Germline V gene data show CDR1 as WNHNN and CDR2 as SYGVQD (reference sequence). This CDR3 is built from 12 residues. In DNA, the CDR3 is TGCGCCGCGGGGGACACGACCTACGAGCAGTACTTC. Protein sequence: CAAGDTTYEQYF.

The chain combines TRBV27 with TRBJ2-3; TRBD2 agrees at 13 bases. Losses at the gene ends were 5 bases for V and 6 bases for J; bases not matched to a gene: 2. CDR1 is MNHEY and CDR2 is SMNVEV in the germline V gene (reference sequence). The CDR3 extends over 14 amino acids. For the CDR3, the DNA is TGTGCCAGCAGTGGACTAGCGGGGGACGATACGCAGTATTTT. Translated: CASSGLAGDDTQYF.

In this sample, this clone turned up a few times. The chain uses TRBV5-1 and TRBJ1-4; TRBD1 might be the D (6 bases). Germline lookup yields CDR1 SGHRS and CDR2 YFSETQ. The CDR3 is 16 residues long. Trimming pared 3 bases from V and 8 bases from J, leaving 20 bases between. This CDR3 reads CASSSKPTGFREKLFF. The CDR3 coding sequence is TGCGCCAGCAGCTCCAAACCCACAGGGTTCCGGGAAAAACTGTTTTTT. Full variable domain (missing parts from reference TRBV5-1 and TRBJ1-4): KAGVTQTPRYLIKTRGQQVTLSCSPISGHRSVSWYQQTPGQGLQFLFEYFSETQRNKGNFPGRFSGRQFSNSRSEMNVSTLELGDSALYLCASSSKPTGFREKLFFGSGTQLSVL.

The chain couples TRBV7-2 to TRBJ1-3; 7 nucleotides align to TRBD1. Germline V lookup: CDR1 SGHTA, CDR2 FQGNSA. This CDR3 is built from 14 residues. V lost 3 bases to trimming and J lost 3 bases; unmatched junction nucleotides: 2. CDR3 sequence: CASSFGTDGNTIYF. The CDR3, as DNA: TGTGCCAGCAGCTTCGGGACAGATGGAAACACCATATATTTT.